A selection of T cell receptor beta chains follows, all from one sample in a study of cytomegalovirus exposure and HLA in healthy donors. Some clones are missing from TCRdb's copy, which holds only in-frame ones; the method was immunoSEQ multiplex PCR. The sample gives 90,000 to 150,000 clones, roughly four fifths of which show up once; 2.5% to 3.5% is in the top ten. Sequencing was carried out using PBMCs. These receptors all come from a woman in her twenties or thirties in good health and CMV-seropositive. Both conserved end residues are part of each CDR3. A D gene is named only where the DNA matches it firmly. Clone size is shown for a subset of rows, as once, few, many or a class of expanded clone.

TRBJ1-4 | few | TRBV27 | NA | TGTGCCAGCAGGATGGGGGGAAAAAATGAAAAACTGTTTTTT | CASRMGGKNEKLFF
TRBJ2-3 | few | TRBV5-6 | TRBD1 | TGTGCCAGCAGCTTGGGGGACAGGTACACAGATACGCAGTATTTT | CASSLGDRYTDTQYF
TRBJ2-5 | NA | TRBV27 | TRBD1 | TGTGCCAGCAGTCCCGGACGACAGGGGGAAACCCAGTACTTC | CASSPGRQGETQYF
TRBJ1-1 | NA | TRBV5-8 | NA | TGTGCCAGCAGCTTGGCCCTGGACTCTCAGTCGAACACTGAAGCTTTCTTT | CASSLALDSQSNTEAFF
TRBJ2-2 | NA | TRBV4-1 | TRBD2 | TGCGCCAGCAGCCAAGGGCTAGCGGGGGCTACGAACACCGGGGAGCTGTTTTTT | CASSQGLAGATNTGELFF
TRBJ2-3 | NA | TRBV25-1 | TRBD2 | TGTGCCAGCAGTGTTGGCGGGGGGGGGCTAGATACGCAGTATTTT | CASSVGGGGLDTQYF
TRBJ2-5 | NA | TRBV7-2 | NA | TGTGCCAGCAGCTTATGGGGCGGCGCTCTGGTAGAGACCCAGTACTTC | CASSLWGGALVETQYF
TRBJ1-1 | NA | TRBV11-2 | TRBD1 | TGTGCCAGCAGCTTGTTACAGGGGGCGAACACTGAAGCTTTCTTT | CASSLLQGANTEAFF
TRBJ1-2 | NA | TRBV7-9 | NA | TGTGCCAGCAGCAAGGGAAGGGAGGAGTATGGCTACACCTTC | CASSKGREEYGYTF
TRBJ2-7 | NA | TRBV7-3 | TRBD1 | TGTGCCAGCAGCCTCGACAGGGGGAGGGAGCAGTACTTC | CASSLDRGREQYF
TRBJ1-1 | few | TRBV28 | NA | TGTGCCAGCAATGATATCCGAGGTCGCACTGAAGCTTTCTTT | CASNDIRGRTEAFF
TRBJ2-1 | NA | TRBV9 | NA | TGTGCCAGCAGCGTAAACCCTTATAGCGTGAATGAGCAGTTCTTC | CASSVNPYSVNEQFF
TRBJ2-3 | once | TRBV4-1 | TRBD2 | TGCGCCAGCCCCCAAGCCACTAGCGGGGGAATCACAGATACGCAGTATTTT | CASPQATSGGITDTQYF
TRBJ2-7 | NA | TRBV4-3 | TRBD1 | TGCGCCAGCAGCCAGAGGACAGGGGGCATCTACGAGCAGTACTTC | CASSQRTGGIYEQYF
TRBJ2-7 | NA | TRBV2 | TRBD1 | TGTGCCAGCACCTGGACAGGGTCCGTCGACGAGCAGTACTTC | CASTWTGSVDEQYF
TRBJ1-2 | NA | TRBV6-1 | TRBD1 | TGTGCCAGCAGTGAAGCGGGACAGGGTTATGGCTACACCTTC | CASSEAGQGYGYTF
TRBJ2-3 | NA | TRBV27 | NA | TGTGCCAGCAGGTCTACGAGTTTCCGCGTTACAGATACGCAGTATTTT | CASRSTSFRVTDTQYF
TRBJ2-2 | few | TRBV6-6 | NA | TGTGCCAGCAGTTCCAGGGGCGCGAGCACCGGGGAGCTGTTTTTT | CASSSRGASTGELFF
TRBJ2-5 | NA | TRBV5-6 | TRBD2 | TGTGCCAGCAGCTTGCTGCTTAGCGGGGGGCGGGAAGAGACCCAGTACTTC | CASSLLLSGGREETQYF
TRBJ1-2 | NA | TRBV28 | TRBD1 | TGTGCCAGCAGATACGGGACAGTCGCTAACTATGGCTACACCTTC | CASRYGTVANYGYTF
TRBJ2-5 | NA | TRBV11-3 | NA | TGTGCCAGCAGCCAGTCCTGGGAGGAGACCCAGTACTTC | CASSQSWEETQYF
TRBJ2-1 | once | TRBV6-5 | NA | TGTGCCAGCAACACGGGAGGGGGCGCCCCCAATGAGCAGTTCTTC | CASNTGGGAPNEQFF